This T cell receptor beta chain was identified during a study of cytomegalovirus exposure and HLA in healthy donors. 60 Vbeta and 13 Jbeta primers were used in PCR. Produced via immunoSEQ multiplex PCR; TCRdb's table is partial and in-frame only. The sample has about 150,000 clones, about 10% seen once. Trimming pared 1 base from V and 4 bases from J, leaving 12 bases between. The CDR3 spans 15 residues. The germline CDR1 and CDR2 sequences are SGHNT and YENEEA. General study findings and limits: Productive rates of about 90% or about 30% were seen for most TCR beta V segments in an earlier analysis.

This clone was seen a handful of times. Its specificity is not known. The rearrangement links TRBV11-3 to TRBJ2-3, with a tentative D call TRBD2 (6 bases). This TCR came from a man in his forties or fifties in good health and CMV-seronegative. The sample was PBMCs. CDR3 sequence (DNA): TGTGCCAGCAGCTTAGTGGCCGGGAGCCCAGATACGCAGTATTTT. Residues: CASSLVAGSPDTQYF.